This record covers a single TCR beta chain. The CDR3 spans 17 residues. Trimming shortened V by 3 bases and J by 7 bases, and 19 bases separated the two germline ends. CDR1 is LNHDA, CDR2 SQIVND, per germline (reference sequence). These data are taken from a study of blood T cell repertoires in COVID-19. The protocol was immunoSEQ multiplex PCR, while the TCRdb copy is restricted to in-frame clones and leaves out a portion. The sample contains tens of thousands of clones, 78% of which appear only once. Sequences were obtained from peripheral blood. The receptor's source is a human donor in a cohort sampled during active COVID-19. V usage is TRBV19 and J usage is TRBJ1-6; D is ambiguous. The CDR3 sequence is CASSIPTAAGMNSPLHF. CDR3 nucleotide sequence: TGTGCCAGTAGTATCCCCACAGCTGCGGGAATGAATTCACCCCTCCACTTT.